The 17 T cell receptor beta chains given below trace back to one sample, sequenced in a study of blood T cell repertoires in COVID-19. Data came from immunoSEQ multiplex PCR; TCRdb stores just in-frame clones and leaves some out. This table holds approximately 350,000 clones, 87% found once. Sequencing input: PBMCs or T cells enriched from blood (not recorded which). The receptors shown here come from a woman aged 30 to 39 who had recovered from COVID-19.

The chain joins TRBV2 to TRBJ1-4; D gene uncertain. The germline V and J ends were trimmed by 3 bases and 0 bases, with 11 bases remaining between them. Per the germline V gene, CDR1 is SNHLY and CDR2 is FYNNEI. The CDR3 has 16 amino acids. The CDR3 nucleotides read TGTGCCAGCAGTGATCTCCGACTTGCAACTAATGAAAAACTGTTTTTT. It specifies CASSDLRLATNEKLFF.

In its sample, this clone was seen once. The CDR3 reads CASSSIGQGEWGGELFF. As DNA, the CDR3 is TGTGCCAGCAGCTCAATCGGACAGGGTGAATGGGGCGGGGAGCTGTTTTTT. The chain is built from TRBV7-6 and TRBJ2-2; TRBD1 matches 8 bases. Germline-derived CDR1 and CDR2 are SGHVS and FNYEAQ. The CDR3 loop spans 17 amino acids. V dropped 4 bases and J dropped 7; count of bases not matched to a gene: 14. Drawing the rest from reference TRBV7-6 and TRBJ2-2, the complete variable domain is GAGVSQSPRYKVTKRGQDVALRCDPISGHVSLYWYRQALGQGPEFLTYFNYEAQQDKSGLPNDRFSAERPEGSISTLTIQRTEQRDSAMYRCASSSIGQGEWGGELFFGEGSRLTVL.

The gene calls are TRBV19 and TRBJ1-5; 9 nucleotides line up with TRBD1. This CDR3 spans 14 amino acids. Germline V CDR1 and CDR2: LNHDA, SQIVND (reference sequence). Unmatched junction bases numbered 4, after V lost 6 bases and J lost 4 bases. The CDR3 protein is CASRWGTGNQPQHF. CDR3 DNA: TGTGCCAGTAGGTGGGGGACAGGGAATCAGCCCCAGCATTTT.

This rearrangement joins TRBV12-3 or TRBV12-4 to TRBJ1-2; D is uncertain. The CDR3 totals 13 residues. V gave up 2 bases and J gave up 4 bases, with 8 bases separating them. The CDR3 DNA sequence: TGTGCCAGCAGTTTATTGGAGACCTATGGCTACACCTTC. Its protein product is CASSLLETYGYTF.

The rearrangement links TRBV18 to TRBJ2-5; 10 nucleotides align to TRBD2. The junction had 6 bases not matched to a gene; V was cut back by 3 bases and J by 5 bases. The CDR3 is made up of 15 amino acids. Germline values: CDR1 KGHSH, CDR2 LQKENI. CDR3 nucleotide sequence: TGTGCCAGCTCACCCCTAGCGGGAGTAGGGGAGACCCAGTACTTC. It codes for CASSPLAGVGETQYF.

This chain connects TRBV11-2 to TRBJ1-2; D gene ambiguous. Trimming pared 0 bases from V and 8 bases from J, leaving 16 bases between. The CDR3 is made up of 15 amino acids. Germline V gene sequence: CDR1 SGHAT, CDR2 FQNNGV. The CDR3: CASSLDLPLRGGYTF. CDR3 nucleotide sequence: TGTGCCAGCAGCTTAGATTTACCCCTCCGAGGAGGCTACACCTTC. Based on the CDR3 plus reference TRBV11-2 and TRBJ1-2, the full variable domain is EAGVAQSPRYKIIEKRQSVAFWCNPISGHATLYWYQQILGQGPKLLIQFQNNGVVDDSQLPKDRFSAERLKGVDSTLKIQPAKLEDSAVYLCASSLDLPLRGGYTFGSGTRLTVV.

V gene TRBV25-1 combines with J gene TRBJ2-7; D is perhaps TRBD2 (6 bases). Trimming took 3 bases from V and 1 from J, leaving 16 bases between them. The CDR3 has 16 amino acids. Germline V gives CDR1 MGHDK, CDR2 SYGVNS. The CDR3, as DNA: TGTGCCAGCAGTGACCACGCCCTGGCGGGATCCTACGAGCAGTACTTC. It specifies CASSDHALAGSYEQYF.

This clone was picked up one time. The chain employs TRBV27 and TRBJ2-1; TRBD1 matches 9 bases. This CDR3 comprises 15 residues. Germline V gene sequence: CDR1 MNHEY, CDR2 SMNVEV (reference sequence). The V and J ends lost 5 bases and 3 bases, in that order; junction bases with no gene match: 5. CDR3 coding DNA: TGTGCCAGCAGTCCCAGGACAGGGGTCTACAATGAGCAGTTCTTC. Its protein product is CASSPRTGVYNEQFF.

This chain connects TRBV3-1 (or the pseudogene TRBV3-2) to TRBJ2-6; D ambiguous. Germline V CDR1 and CDR2: LGHDT, YNNKEL (reference sequence). The CDR3 is 16 residues long. Trimming removed 5 bases from V and 4 bases from J, with 15 bases in between. CDR3 in amino acids: CASSISLTPGANVLTF. The CDR3 region has the DNA TGTGCCAGCAGCATCTCTCTAACCCCCGGGGCCAACGTCCTGACTTTC.

V is TRBV10-3 and J is TRBJ2-2; 9 bases align to TRBD1. Trimming at V came to 4 bases and at J to 1 base, leaving 4 bases not matched to a gene. This CDR3 is 16 amino acids long. Germline-derived CDR1 and CDR2 are ENHRY and SYGVKD. CDR3 residues: CAISGPGQGNTGELFF. CDR3 DNA: TGTGCCATCAGTGGTCCGGGACAGGGGAACACCGGGGAGCTGTTTTTT.

The J gene is TRBJ1-2, the V gene TRBV28; D not resolved. This CDR3 has 15 residues. The V gene's germline CDR1 is MDHEN and CDR2 SYDVKM. V was shortened by 4 bases and J by 1 base, with 13 bases between the two germline ends. The CDR3: CASSYPGGLNYGYTF. CDR3 bases: TGTGCCAGCAGTTACCCCGGCGGCCTTAACTATGGCTACACCTTC.

This chain connects TRBV2 to TRBJ1-3; D not resolved. CDR1 and CDR2 from the germline V gene are SNHLY and FYNNEI. The CDR3 runs 14 residues. V lost 6 bases, J lost 0 bases, and 9 bases lay in between. The DNA of the CDR3 is TGTGCCAGCAGGCAGTTAAGCTCTGGAAACACCATATATTTT. Translating it yields CASRQLSSGNTIYF.

The CDR3: CASSLVGDGEAFF. The CDR3 DNA sequence: TGCGCCAGCAGCTTGGTAGGGGATGGTGAAGCTTTCTTT. The J gene is TRBJ1-1, the V gene TRBV5-1; possible D gene TRBD1, 5 bases. Germline V CDR1 and CDR2: SGHRS, YFSETQ. The CDR3 runs 13 residues. Between the trimmed V and J ends, which lost 0 bases and 7 bases, there was a span of 10 bases.

The gene calls are TRBV11-2 and TRBJ1-1; 8 positions agree with TRBD1. The germline gives CDR1 SGHAT, CDR2 FQNNGV. J gave up 3 bases and V 7 bases, and 10 bases lay outside the gene matches. The CDR3 spans 15 residues. CDR3 residues: CASTHGQGGDTEAFF. The DNA for the CDR3 is TGTGCCAGCACCCACGGACAGGGTGGCGACACTGAAGCTTTCTTT.

The V call is TRBV5-4, the J call TRBJ1-1, with D possibly TRBD1 on 5 matching bases. V lost 4 bases and J lost 1, with 17 bases in between. Germline assignment: CDR1 SGHNT and CDR2 YYREEE (reference sequence). CDR3 size: 16 residues. CDR3 protein: CASSPQWGGGNTEAFF. For the CDR3, the DNA is TGTGCCAGCAGCCCCCAATGGGGCGGTGGGAACACTGAAGCTTTCTTT.

This clone was seen repeatedly, ten times or more. The V call is TRBV6-5, the J call TRBJ1-3; 8 bases fit TRBD1. This CDR3 contains 15 residues. The V gene's germline CDR1 is MNHEY and CDR2 SVGAGI. With V trimmed by 4 bases and J by 4 bases, 6 bases remained unmatched. The CDR3 loop reads CASSSLRTGGNTIYF. CDR3 sequence (DNA): TGTGCCAGCAGTTCCCTCAGGACAGGGGGAAACACCATATATTTT.

The genes are TRBV5-1 and TRBJ2-7; TRBD1 matches 9 bases. CDR1 is SGHRS, CDR2 YFSETQ, per germline. The CDR3 has 14 residues. V lost 2 bases to trimming and J lost 3 bases; unmatched junction nucleotides: 3. The CDR3 coding sequence is TGCGCCAGCAGCTTCGAGGACAGGGGCTACGAGCAGTACTTC. Translated: CASSFEDRGYEQYF.